The rows below give T cell receptor beta chains drawn from one sample of a study of T-cell memory formation after mild COVID-19. TCRdb reprocessed the 5' RACE reads with MiXCR, giving one entry per CDR3 protein. Here the sample spans 470,000 or so distinct CDR3 sequences, approximately 19% being singletons. The sample consisted of PBMCs or a T cell subset sorted from them (not recorded which). These receptors all come from a man between 18 and 29 years old who had mild COVID-19 (a few samples of this study predate the infection). Cell type and time point are not known. Each CDR3 is given with its conserved first and last residue. Fields, in order: D gene, J gene, clone size, V gene, CDR3 protein, CDR3 DNA. D genes are given only for firm matches. The listing skips clone size in some rows; elsewhere it reads once, few, many or a size class.

D: NA
J: TRBJ1-2
size: few
V: TRBV4-3
CDR3: CASSQGAQGMPDGYTF
DNA: TGCGCCAGCAGCCAAGGCGCCCAGGGAATGCCTGATGGCTACACCTTC

D: NA
J: TRBJ1-6
size: NA
V: TRBV21-1
CDR3: CASPSRAITLHF
DNA: TGTGCCAGCCCCAGCAGGGCCATCACCCTCCACTTT

D: NA
J: TRBJ1-2
size: many
V: TRBV5-1
CDR3: CASSSGSGANDYTF
DNA: TGCGCCAGCAGCTCTGGATCAGGGGCGAATGACTACACCTTC

D: NA
J: TRBJ2-3
size: NA
V: TRBV7-2
CDR3: CASSLRTADTDTQYF
DNA: TGTGCCAGCAGCTTAAGGACAGCGGACACAGATACGCAGTATTTT

D: NA
J: TRBJ1-6
size: many
V: TRBV7-2
CDR3: CASSLGSGTTSPLHF
DNA: TGTGCCAGCAGCTTAGGCTCCGGGACTACTTCACCCCTCCACTTT

D: NA
J: TRBJ2-2
size: few
V: TRBV11-2
CDR3: CASSFTRNTGELFF
DNA: TGTGCCAGCAGTTTTACACGGAACACCGGGGAGCTGTTTTTT

D: TRBD1
J: TRBJ1-1
size: NA
V: TRBV29-1
CDR3: CSVEDRGRGTNTEAFF
DNA: TGCAGCGTTGAAGACAGGGGGCGCGGGACGAACACTGAAGCTTTCTTT

D: NA
J: TRBJ2-5
size: NA
V: TRBV20-1
CDR3: CSATKTPDRAGTQYF
DNA: TGCAGTGCTACCAAAACCCCCGACCGTGCGGGGACCCAGTACTTC

D: NA
J: TRBJ1-4
size: few
V: TRBV14
CDR3: CASSLGRIGLNEKLFF
DNA: TGTGCCAGCAGCCTTGGGAGGATTGGCCTGAATGAAAAACTGTTTTTT

D: NA
J: TRBJ2-1
size: many
V: TRBV11-3
CDR3: CASSVELGISSYNEQFF
DNA: TGTGCCAGCAGCGTAGAGCTTGGGATCAGCTCCTACAATGAGCAGTTCTTC

D: TRBD1
J: TRBJ2-7
size: NA
V: TRBV7-2
CDR3: CASSLVGTGSYEQYF
DNA: TGTGCCAGCAGCTTAGTCGGGACAGGGAGCTACGAGCAGTACTTC

D: TRBD2
J: TRBJ2-5
size: NA
V: TRBV27
CDR3: CASSLRSSGEETQYF
DNA: TGTGCCAGCAGTTTGAGGTCTAGCGGGGAGGAGACCCAGTACTTC

D: NA
J: TRBJ2-3
size: few
V: TRBV14
CDR3: CASSQESGLSPYF
DNA: TGTGCCAGCAGCCAAGAATCGGGACTCAGCCCGTATTTT

D: NA
J: TRBJ2-1
size: once
V: TRBV2
CDR3: CASSELEGSYNEQFF
DNA: TGTGCCAGCAGTGAACTAGAAGGGTCCTACAATGAGCAGTTCTTC

D: TRBD1
J: TRBJ2-3
size: few
V: TRBV7-2
CDR3: CASRSTGQDTQYF
DNA: TGTGCCAGCAGATCCACGGGACAGGATACGCAGTATTTT

D: TRBD2
J: TRBJ2-7
size: NA
V: TRBV5-1
CDR3: CASSFGTSGVIYEQYF
DNA: TGCGCCAGCAGCTTTGGGACTAGCGGGGTAATCTACGAGCAGTACTTC

D: NA
J: TRBJ1-3
size: NA
V: TRBV6-2/TRBV6-3
CDR3: CASIRAGGNTIYF
DNA: TGTGCCAGCATTCGAGCCGGAGGAAACACCATATATTTT

D: NA
J: TRBJ2-5
size: NA
V: TRBV5-1
CDR3: CASSLADYQETQYF
DNA: TGCGCCAGCAGCTTGGCGGACTATCAAGAGACCCAGTACTTC

D: NA
J: TRBJ2-5
size: NA
V: TRBV20-1
CDR3: CSARDPGEKTQETQYF
DNA: TGCAGTGCTAGAGACCCCGGGGAAAAAACACAAGAGACCCAGTACTTC

D: NA
J: TRBJ1-2
size: NA
V: TRBV5-1
CDR3: CASGSGANCGYTF
DNA: TGCGCCAGCGGTTCAGGGGCTAACTGTGGCTACACCTTC

D: NA
J: TRBJ1-2
size: many
V: TRBV12-3/TRBV12-4
CDR3: CASSRTFDHYGYTF
DNA: TGTGCCAGCAGTCGGACTTTCGACCACTATGGCTACACCTTC

D: TRBD2
J: TRBJ2-5
size: NA
V: TRBV5-1
CDR3: CASSGSGAPQETQYF
DNA: TGCGCCAGCAGCGGGAGCGGGGCGCCCCAAGAGACCCAGTACTTC

D: NA
J: TRBJ1-1
size: NA
V: TRBV21-1
CDR3: CASSKKGGECARGTEAFF
DNA: TGTGCCAGCAGCAAAAAAGGGGGGGAGTGCGCCCGGGGCACTGAAGCTTTCTTT

D: NA
J: TRBJ1-5
size: NA
V: TRBV11-2
CDR3: CASSRDGRDQPQHF
DNA: TGTGCCAGCAGCAGGGACGGCCGGGATCAGCCCCAGCATTTT

D: NA
J: TRBJ2-1
size: NA
V: TRBV5-1
CDR3: CASSLEEGEQFF
DNA: TGCGCCAGCAGCCTAGAAGAGGGTGAGCAGTTCTTC

D: NA
J: TRBJ2-5
size: NA
V: TRBV7-9
CDR3: CASSLPGSQETQYF
DNA: TGTGCCAGCAGCTTGCCAGGGAGCCAAGAGACCCAGTACTTC

D: NA
J: TRBJ1-5
size: NA
V: TRBV10-3
CDR3: CAISESGVVQPQHF
DNA: TGTGCCATCAGTGAATCAGGGGTGGTTCAGCCCCAGCATTTT

D: TRBD2
J: TRBJ2-1
size: NA
V: TRBV7-3
CDR3: CASSLRGSGGEQFF
DNA: TGTGCCAGCAGCCTCCGTGGTAGCGGGGGGGAGCAGTTCTTC

D: TRBD1
J: TRBJ1-1
size: many
V: TRBV7-2
CDR3: CASSLAGQLMNTEAFF
DNA: TGTGCCAGCAGCTTAGCGGGACAGCTAATGAACACTGAAGCTTTCTTT

D: NA
J: TRBJ2-3
size: NA
V: TRBV24-1
CDR3: CATGIEGGSTDTQYF
DNA: TGTGCCACCGGAATCGAGGGGGGGAGCACAGATACGCAGTATTTT

D: TRBD2
J: TRBJ2-1
size: NA
V: TRBV6-6
CDR3: CASSRETYNEQFF
DNA: TGTGCCAGCTCGCGGGAGACCTACAATGAGCAGTTCTTC

D: TRBD1
J: TRBJ1-4
size: few
V: TRBV5-6
CDR3: CASSGGQTEKLFF
DNA: TGTGCCAGCAGCGGGGGACAGACTGAAAAACTGTTTTTT

D: NA
J: TRBJ1-5
size: few
V: TRBV20-1
CDR3: CSARDRDVNQPQHF
DNA: TGCAGTGCTAGAGACCGGGACGTGAATCAGCCCCAGCATTTT

D: NA
J: TRBJ2-5
size: NA
V: TRBV9
CDR3: CASSVGGGETQYF
DNA: TGTGCCAGCAGCGTTGGGGGTGGAGAGACCCAGTACTTC

D: NA
J: TRBJ2-3
size: few
V: TRBV18
CDR3: CASSPIGGRRTDTQYF
DNA: TGTGCCAGCTCACCGATTGGGGGAAGACGCACAGATACGCAGTATTTT

D: NA
J: TRBJ2-1
size: NA
V: TRBV5-6
CDR3: CASSSDQVGEQFF
DNA: TGTGCCAGCAGCTCCGACCAGGTCGGAGAGCAGTTCTTC

D: NA
J: TRBJ1-1
size: NA
V: TRBV5-1
CDR3: CASSFFAPRVNTEAFF
DNA: TGCGCCAGCAGTTTTTTCGCCCCCAGGGTGAACACTGAAGCTTTCTTT

D: NA
J: TRBJ2-5
size: few
V: TRBV3-1
CDR3: CASSHVRETQYF
DNA: TGTGCCAGCAGCCACGTCCGTGAGACCCAGTACTTC

D: TRBD2
J: TRBJ2-5
size: many
V: TRBV6-5
CDR3: CASHSAGGQETQYF
DNA: TGTGCCAGTCATTCGGCGGGGGGCCAAGAGACCCAGTACTTC